This T cell receptor (beta chain) was observed in a study of T cells in Graves' hyperthyroidism and ophthalmopathy. Study as a whole: Peripheral blood was obtained at initial diagnosis, preceding any treatment.

Fresh peripheral blood, approximately 10 ml, was the source of the PBMCs. RNA transcripts yielded amplified TCR beta CDR3 regions. TCR CDR3 regions were first amplified by RT-PCR with HTBI primers. TCRdb used MiXCR to reprocess the multiplex PCR reads, holding one entry per CDR3 protein. The sample comprises fewer than 350,000 distinct CDR3 sequences, roughly 18% of which are singletons, and under 40% rests with the top ten. V was clipped by 7 bases and J by 4 bases, with 13 bases between them. CDR3 length equals 13 residues. Specimen: blood. The sequence was collected from a man aged 50 to 59 with Graves' ophthalmopathy. This chain links TRBV12-3 or TRBV12-4 with TRBJ1-1; tentative D call: TRBD1 (5 bases). The CDR3 loop is CASKSGTFTEAFF. Written as DNA, the CDR3 is TGTGCCAGCAAAAGCGGGACTTTCACTGAAGCTTTCTTT.